This entry features one T cell receptor beta chain sequence. The entry originates in a study of shared T cell receptors in the human thymus. Unmatched junction bases numbered 6, after V lost 8 bases and J lost 0 bases. The V gene's germline CDR1 is MNHNY and CDR2 SVGAGI (reference sequence). The CDR3 spans 14 residues. The protocol was immunoSEQ multiplex PCR, while the TCRdb copy is restricted to in-frame clones and leaves out a portion. This table has about 400,000 clones, about 95% appearing once. The sequence derives from a human donor. The J gene is TRBJ1-2, the V gene TRBV6-6; 7 bases are shared with TRBD1. The sequenced sample consisted of thymocytes. The DNA for the CDR3 is TGTGCCAGCGGGCCGGGACAGCCTAACTATGGCTACACCTTC. It is translated as CASGPGQPNYGYTF.